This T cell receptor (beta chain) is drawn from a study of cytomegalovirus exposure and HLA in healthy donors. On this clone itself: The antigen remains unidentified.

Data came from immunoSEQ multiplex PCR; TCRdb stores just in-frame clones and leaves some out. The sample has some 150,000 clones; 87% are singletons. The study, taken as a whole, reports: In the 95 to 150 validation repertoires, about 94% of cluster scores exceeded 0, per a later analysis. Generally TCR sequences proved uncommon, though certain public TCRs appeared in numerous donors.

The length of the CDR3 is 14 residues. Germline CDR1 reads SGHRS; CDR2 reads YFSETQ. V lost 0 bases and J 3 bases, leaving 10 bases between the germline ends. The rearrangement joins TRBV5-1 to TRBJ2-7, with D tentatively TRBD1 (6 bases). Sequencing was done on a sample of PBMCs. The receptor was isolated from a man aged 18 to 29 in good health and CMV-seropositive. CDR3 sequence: CASSLAGAGYEQYF. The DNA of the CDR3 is TGCGCCAGCAGCTTGGCAGGGGCCGGCTACGAGCAGTACTTC.